These 12 T cell receptor beta chains share one sample of origin, sequenced in a study of OX40 agonist ivuxolimab in advanced cancers. Libraries came from the immunoSEQ multiplex PCR assay. Here the immuneACCESS table is served through TCRdb, limited to in-frame sequences with V and J called. Missing clones are a known gap in these copies; in checked studies unresolved V genes cover under half, and the rest lacks a known reason. In this sample the table shows about 73,000 clones, 84% of which occur a single time. The ten largest clones add up to 2.4% of the sample. This material consisted of CD4+ or CD8+ T cells sorted from blood, taken in a trial of the OX40 agonist ivuxolimab. The receptors derive from an adult with an advanced solid tumor such as melanoma, head and neck, liver or kidney cancer.

The chain uses TRBV6-5 and TRBJ2-7, with D possibly being TRBD2 (5 bases). CDR1 and CDR2 (germline): MNHEY, SVGAGI. The CDR3 covers 15 residues. The V end lost 0 bases, the J end lost 4 bases, and 13 bases lay between the germline ends. The CDR3 protein is CASSYSRATAYEQYF. CDR3 bases: TGTGCCAGCAGTTACTCGAGGGCGACGGCGTACGAGCAGTACTTC.

The V and J genes are TRBV5-4 and TRBJ1-1; 9 bases map to TRBD1. V shed 3 bases and J 3 bases; nucleotides not matched to a gene: 9. The germline gives CDR1 SGHNT, CDR2 YYREEE (reference sequence). The CDR3 consists of 16 residues. CDR3 sequence reads: CASSSGQGGGDTEAFF. CDR3 DNA: TGTGCCAGCAGCTCGGGACAGGGTGGGGGAGACACTGAAGCTTTCTTT.

This clone was counted only a few times. V gene TRBV30 combines with J gene TRBJ1-2; no clear D. The CDR3 loop spans 11 amino acids. V lost 3 bases, J lost 14 bases, and 16 bases lay in between. From germline, CDR1 is GTSNPN and CDR2 SVGIG (reference sequence). The CDR3 sequence: CAWSWEGLLTF. CDR3 in DNA: TGTGCCTGGAGCTGGGAAGGCCTACTGACCTTC. Supplemented by reference TRBV30 and TRBJ1-2, the full variable domain reads SQTIHQWPATLVQPVGSPLSLECTVEGTSNPNLYWYRQAAGRGLQLLFYSVGIGQISSEVPQNLSASRPQDRQFILSSKKLLLSDSGFYLCAWSWEGLLTFGSGTRLTVV.

The J gene is TRBJ2-2, the V gene TRBV5-1; 7 nucleotides match TRBD1. After removal of 4 bases from V and 5 bases from J, the junction contained 8 bases not matched to a gene. The CDR3 runs to 15 residues. Germline CDR1 SGHRS, CDR2 YFSETQ. This CDR3 reads CASSHLQGETGELFF. In nucleotides, the CDR3 is TGCGCCAGCAGCCACCTCCAGGGGGAAACCGGGGAGCTGTTTTTT.

The chain has TRBV28 and TRBJ2-7; D unclear. This CDR3 spans 12 amino acids. V was shortened by 6 bases and J by 6 bases, with 12 bases between the two germline ends. CDR1 is MDHEN, CDR2 SYDVKM, per germline. The CDR3 bases are TGTGCCAGCAGCTCGGGTAGGTTCGAGCAGTACTTC. It encodes CASSSGRFEQYF.

The gene calls are TRBV6-6 and TRBJ2-7, with D perhaps matching TRBD2 (6 bases). The CDR3 spans 14 residues. Germline CDR1 is MNHNY and CDR2 is SVGAGI (reference sequence). The germline V and J ends were trimmed by 7 bases and 2 bases, with 15 bases remaining between them. The CDR3 spells CASTNQDYPYEQYF. CDR3 nucleotide sequence: TGTGCCAGCACTAACCAGGACTATCCCTACGAGCAGTACTTC.

The rearrangement links TRBV5-1 to TRBJ1-2; a weak D match, TRBD1 (5 bases). Germline assignment: CDR1 SGHRS and CDR2 YFSETQ. Trimming took 4 bases from V and 3 from J, leaving 10 bases between them. The CDR3 is 13 residues long. CDR3: CASSPAGDYGYTF. CDR3 DNA sequence: TGCGCCAGCAGCCCGGCGGGGGACTATGGCTACACCTTC.

The V and J genes are TRBV12-5 and TRBJ1-2; a possible D gene is TRBD1 (5 bases). Between the trimmed V and J ends, which lost 0 bases and 6 bases, there was a span of 23 bases. The CDR3 extends over 18 amino acids. Per germline, CDR1 LGHNT and CDR2 FRNRAP. The CDR3 sequence is CASGLVPPPTGTGDGYTF. The CDR3 DNA follows: TGTGCTAGTGGTTTGGTACCTCCCCCCACCGGGACGGGGGATGGCTACACCTTC.

In this sample, this clone turned up once. The rearrangement links TRBV9 to TRBJ2-1, with 10 bases matching TRBD2. Germline V CDR1 and CDR2: SGDLS, YYNGEE. CDR3 length: 16 amino acids. Trimming cost V 0 bases and J 8 bases; bases outside gene matches: 8. Written as DNA, the CDR3 is TGTGCCAGCAGCGTAGTAGGTGTAGCGGGAGGCCATGAGCAGTTCTTC. Its protein is CASSVVGVAGGHEQFF.

The CDR3 nucleotides read TGTGCCAGCTCACCGGGATCGGGGTTGGGTCAGCCCCAGCATTTT. It codes for CASSPGSGLGQPQHF. The gene calls are TRBV18 and TRBJ1-5, with D hard to call. The germline V gene has CDR1 KGHSH and CDR2 LQKENI. V lost 3 bases, J lost 6 bases, and 15 bases lay in between. This CDR3 is built from 15 residues.

The chain is built from TRBV27 and TRBJ2-1; the match to TRBD1 covers 9 bases. V shed 7 bases, J shed 7 bases, and the junction held 11 bases outside the gene matches. Germline V CDR1 and CDR2: MNHEY, SMNVEV (reference sequence). The CDR3 sequence is 15 residues long. The CDR3: CASTRPTGGLNEQFF. Here the CDR3 DNA reads TGTGCCAGCACCCGACCCACAGGGGGCCTTAATGAGCAGTTCTTC.

This chain joins TRBV11-3 and TRBJ1-1; D is undetermined. The V gene's germline CDR1 is SGHNT and CDR2 YENEEA. This CDR3 is built from 13 residues. V lost 5 bases, J lost 1 base, and 8 bases lay in between. CDR3 protein: CASSPGRNTEAFF. As DNA, the CDR3 is TGTGCCAGCAGCCCGGGCCGGAACACTGAAGCTTTCTTT. The full variable domain, its missing parts supplied by reference TRBV11-3 and TRBJ1-1, is EAGVVQSPRYKIIEKKQPVAFWCNPISGHNTLYWYLQNLGQGPELLIRYENEEAVDDSQLPKDRFSAERLKGVDSTLKIQPAELGDSAVYLCASSPGRNTEAFFGQGTRLTVV.